These 15 T cell receptor beta chains originate from one sample sequenced in a study of vaccination effects on CD4 cells after COVID-19. Assay: immunoSEQ multiplex PCR; the TCRdb copy retains only in-frame clones and omits some. The sample consists of 20,000 to 30,000 clones, 69% of them appearing once. These receptors have no known antigen. Viral peptide pools were used in the ViraFEST assay to expand antigen-specific CD4+ T cells, and sequencing came afterward. Culturing for approximately 10 days preceded CD4+ T cell isolation. A positive SARS-CoV-2 PCR test fell between March and December 2020. This material consisted of CD4+ T cells from PBMCs cultured with SARS-CoV-2 spike peptides, taken before COVID-19 vaccination. All receptors derive from a human donor who had a prior SARS-CoV-2 infection.

V gene TRBV5-4 combines with J gene TRBJ2-7; perhaps TRBD1 as D (6 bases). Germline CDR1 is SGHNT and CDR2 is YYREEE (reference sequence). Trimming shortened V by 4 bases and J by 2 bases, and 10 bases separated the two germline ends. This CDR3 has 13 residues. The CDR3 bases are TGTGCCAGCAGCGTGGGGGCCCCCTACGAGCAGTACTTC. Protein: CASSVGAPYEQYF.

In this sample, this clone turned up once. The CDR3 is CASSQEPSGSAYYEQYF. DNA of the CDR3: TGTGCCAGCAGCCAAGAACCCAGCGGGAGTGCGTACTACGAGCAGTACTTC. The rearrangement uses TRBV4-2 and TRBJ2-7; TRBD2 aligns across 8 bases. This CDR3 spans 17 amino acids. Germline V lookup: CDR1 LGHNA, CDR2 YNFKEQ. J was trimmed by 3 bases and V by 0 bases; bases with no gene match: 10.

Concerning this clone: It is likely a read error, because the conserved phenylalanine at the end of the CDR3 is missing. The DNA is omitted, as the CDR3 cannot be located on it reliably, and the CDR3 follows TCRdb's listing. V usage is TRBV24-1 and J usage is TRBJ2-4; no check of the table's D call, TRBD2, against the DNA was made. The CDR3 is 9 amino acids in total, end residues counted. Germline-derived CDR1 and CDR2 are KGHDR and SFDVKD. CDR3: CATEREGPL.

Only one count was recorded for this clone. The chain is built from TRBV2 and TRBJ2-5, with a tentative D call TRBD1 (6 bases). Looked up from germline, CDR1 is SNHLY and CDR2 is FYNNEI. V lost 7 bases and J lost 1, with 16 bases in between. The CDR3 runs to 15 residues. The CDR3, as DNA: TGTGCCAGCATCCAAGAACAGGGCCTCCAAGAGACCCAGTACTTC. It translates to CASIQEQGLQETQYF.

The rearrangement uses TRBV4-3 and TRBJ1-2; D is possibly TRBD1 (6 bases). The ends were cut back, 3 bases at V and 4 bases at J, with 27 bases in the middle. Germline V gene lookup returns CDR1 LGHNA and CDR2 YSLEER. This CDR3 region has 19 residues. CDR3 in DNA: TGCGCCAGCAGCCAGGACGACGGTAGGGGGACCGTCAGGGGCTATGGCTACACCTTC. Translated: CASSQDDGRGTVRGYGYTF.

This rearrangement joins TRBV12-3 or TRBV12-4 to TRBJ2-4; the D gene is possibly TRBD1 (6 bases). The CDR3 sequence is 13 residues long. Trimming took 3 bases from V and 8 from J, leaving 11 bases between them. Here the CDR3 DNA reads TGTGCCAGCAGTTTGCTCAAGGGGGACATTCAGTACTTC. Its translation: CASSLLKGDIQYF.

The J gene is TRBJ1-2, the V gene TRBV5-1, with 8 nucleotides matching TRBD1. This CDR3 comprises 15 residues. From germline, CDR1 is SGHRS and CDR2 YFSETQ. Trimming removed 0 bases from V and 4 bases from J; junction bases left unmatched: 5. The CDR3 nucleotides are TGCGCCAGCAGCTTGGTCGGGACAGGACCCTATGGCTACACCTTC. It is translated as CASSLVGTGPYGYTF.

The J gene is TRBJ1-1, the V gene TRBV7-9; D is ambiguous. Germline V gives CDR1 SEHNR, CDR2 FQNEAQ (reference sequence). This CDR3 is built from 13 residues. The V end was cut by 5 bases, the J end by 2 bases, with 9 bases between. The CDR3 bases are TGTGCCAGCAGCCCCCAATCCAACACTGAAGCTTTCTTT. Encoded protein: CASSPQSNTEAFF.

This chain uses TRBV13 with TRBJ1-2, with D possibly being TRBD1 (5 bases). Trimming left V 3 bases short and J 6 bases short, with 11 bases between. This CDR3 region has 13 residues. Germline CDR1 and CDR2: PRHDT and FYEKMQ (reference sequence). The CDR3: CASSFWGIHGYTF. The CDR3 region has the DNA TGTGCCAGCAGCTTCTGGGGGATTCATGGCTACACCTTC.

The gene calls are TRBV2 and TRBJ1-2, with 8 bases fitting TRBD1. CDR1 is SNHLY, CDR2 FYNNEI, per germline. The CDR3 has 13 amino acids. Trimming cost V 7 bases and J 2 bases; bases outside gene matches: 3. CDR3 in DNA: TGTGCCAGCATGGGGACAGGAAACTATGGCTACACCTTC. This gives the protein CASMGTGNYGYTF.

The chain has TRBV5-1 and TRBJ2-5; TRBD2 aligns across 8 bases. Trimming at V came to 2 bases and at J to 4 bases, leaving 1 base not matched to a gene. Germline-derived CDR1 and CDR2 are SGHRS and YFSETQ. This CDR3 region has 13 residues. CDR3 sequence (DNA): TGCGCCAGCAGCTTCGGGGGGGGAGAGACCCAGTACTTC. Protein sequence: CASSFGGGETQYF.

The gene calls are TRBV15 and TRBJ1-5, with D unresolved. The CDR3 totals 15 residues. Germline V CDR1 and CDR2: LNHNV, YYDKDF (reference sequence). Trimming left V 2 bases short and J 3 bases short, with 11 bases between. CDR3 in amino acids: CATSRQNRYNQPQHF. The CDR3 bases are TGTGCCACCAGCAGACAAAACCGATACAATCAGCCCCAGCATTTT.

This chain connects TRBV7-2 to TRBJ2-3; 15 nucleotides line up with TRBD2. This CDR3 has 14 amino acids. Trimming cost V 6 bases and J 10 bases; bases outside gene matches: 5. The germline gives CDR1 SGHTA, CDR2 FQGNSA. The CDR3 spells CASSGTSGGPAQYF. Here the CDR3 DNA reads TGTGCCAGCAGTGGGACTAGCGGGGGGCCGGCGCAGTATTTT.

This clone was seen a handful of times. The chain employs TRBV4-2 and TRBJ2-2; 15 nucleotides match TRBD2. J gave up 7 bases and V 0 bases, and 9 bases lay outside the gene matches. CDR1 is LGHNA, CDR2 YNFKEQ, per germline. The CDR3 has 19 residues. CDR3 amino acids: CASSQDNGLAGGRGGELFF. The CDR3 region has the DNA TGTGCCAGCAGCCAAGACAACGGACTAGCGGGAGGGCGAGGCGGGGAGCTGTTTTTT.

This clone was detected only a few times. The V and J genes are TRBV30 and TRBJ1-6; no reliable D call. The CDR3 length is 14 residues. Trimming shortened V by 0 bases and J by 8 bases, and 11 bases separated the two germline ends. Germline loops: CDR1 GTSNPN, CDR2 SVGIG (reference sequence). CDR3 in DNA: TGTGCCTGGAGTGTGGAGGGATCCCATTCACCCCTCCACTTT. It codes for CAWSVEGSHSPLHF. The full variable domain, with the rest looked up from reference TRBV30 and TRBJ1-6, is SQTIHQWPATLVQPVGSPLSLECTVEGTSNPNLYWYRQAAGRGLQLLFYSVGIGQISSEVPQNLSASRPQDRQFILSSKKLLLSDSGFYLCAWSVEGSHSPLHFGNGTRLTVT.